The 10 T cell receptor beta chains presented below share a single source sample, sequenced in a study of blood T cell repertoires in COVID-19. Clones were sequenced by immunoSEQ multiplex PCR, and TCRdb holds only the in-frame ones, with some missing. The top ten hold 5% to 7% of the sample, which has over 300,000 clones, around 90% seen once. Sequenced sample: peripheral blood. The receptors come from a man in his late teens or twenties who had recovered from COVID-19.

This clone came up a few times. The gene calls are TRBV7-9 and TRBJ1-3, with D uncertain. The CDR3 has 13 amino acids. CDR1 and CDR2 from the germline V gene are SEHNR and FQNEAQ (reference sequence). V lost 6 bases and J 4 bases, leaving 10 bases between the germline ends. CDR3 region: CASREGAGNTIYF. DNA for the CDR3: TGTGCCAGCAGGGAGGGTGCGGGAAACACCATATATTTT.

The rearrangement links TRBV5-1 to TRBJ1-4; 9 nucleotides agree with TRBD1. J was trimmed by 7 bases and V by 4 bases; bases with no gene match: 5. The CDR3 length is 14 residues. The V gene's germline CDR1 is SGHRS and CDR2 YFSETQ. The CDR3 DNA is TGCGCCAGCAGCGCGACAGGGGGAAGTGAAAAACTGTTTTTT. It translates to CASSATGGSEKLFF.

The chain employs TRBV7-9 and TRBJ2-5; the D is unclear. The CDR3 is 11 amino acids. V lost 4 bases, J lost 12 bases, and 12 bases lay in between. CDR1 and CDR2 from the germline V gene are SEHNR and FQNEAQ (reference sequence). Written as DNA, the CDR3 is TGTGCCAGCAGCTCCTTAGAAACGGAGTACTTC. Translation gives CASSSLETEYF.

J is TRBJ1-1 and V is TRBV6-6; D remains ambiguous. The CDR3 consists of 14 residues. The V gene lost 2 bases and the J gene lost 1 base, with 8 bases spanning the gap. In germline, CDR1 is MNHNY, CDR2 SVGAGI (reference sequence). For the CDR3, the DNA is TGTGCCAGCAGTTACGTCCCCCAGAACACTGAAGCTTTCTTT. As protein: CASSYVPQNTEAFF.

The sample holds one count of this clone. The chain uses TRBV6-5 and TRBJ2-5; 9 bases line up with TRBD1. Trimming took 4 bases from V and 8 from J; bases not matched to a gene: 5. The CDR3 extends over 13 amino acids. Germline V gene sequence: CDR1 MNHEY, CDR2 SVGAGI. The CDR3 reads CASSFNRGRTQYF. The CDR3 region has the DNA TGTGCCAGCAGTTTCAACAGGGGGCGAACCCAGTACTTC.

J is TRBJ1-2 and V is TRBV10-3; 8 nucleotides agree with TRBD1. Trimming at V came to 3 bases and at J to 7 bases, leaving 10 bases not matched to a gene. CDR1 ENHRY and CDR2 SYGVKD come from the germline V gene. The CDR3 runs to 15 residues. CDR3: CAISEGGTGPFGYTF. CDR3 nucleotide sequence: TGTGCCATCAGTGAAGGTGGGACAGGCCCCTTTGGCTACACCTTC.

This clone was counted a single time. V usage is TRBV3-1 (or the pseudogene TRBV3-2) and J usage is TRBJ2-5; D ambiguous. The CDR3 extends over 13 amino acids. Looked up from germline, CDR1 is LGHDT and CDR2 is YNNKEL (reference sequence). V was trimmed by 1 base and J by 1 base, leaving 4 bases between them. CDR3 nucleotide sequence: TGTGCCAGCAGCCAAGTAATCCAAGAGACCCAGTACTTC. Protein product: CASSQVIQETQYF.

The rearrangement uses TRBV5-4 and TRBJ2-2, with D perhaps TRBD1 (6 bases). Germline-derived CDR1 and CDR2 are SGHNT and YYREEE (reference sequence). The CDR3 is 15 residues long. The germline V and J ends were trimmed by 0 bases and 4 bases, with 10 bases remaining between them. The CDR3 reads CASSLGQGITGELFF. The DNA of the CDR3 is TGTGCCAGCAGCTTGGGGCAGGGGATCACCGGGGAGCTGTTTTTT.

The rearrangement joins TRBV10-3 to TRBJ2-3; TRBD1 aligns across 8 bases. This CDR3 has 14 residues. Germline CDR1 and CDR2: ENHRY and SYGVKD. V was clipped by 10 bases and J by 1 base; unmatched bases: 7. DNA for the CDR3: TGTGCCAGTCTAAGGGGACAGGGCACAGATACGCAGTATTTT. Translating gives CASLRGQGTDTQYF.

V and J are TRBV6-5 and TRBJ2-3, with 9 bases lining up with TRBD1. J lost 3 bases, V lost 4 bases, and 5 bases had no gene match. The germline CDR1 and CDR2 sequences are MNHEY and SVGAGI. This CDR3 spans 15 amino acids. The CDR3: CASSFRDRETDTQYF. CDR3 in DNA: TGTGCCAGCAGTTTTCGGGACAGGGAAACAGATACGCAGTATTTT.